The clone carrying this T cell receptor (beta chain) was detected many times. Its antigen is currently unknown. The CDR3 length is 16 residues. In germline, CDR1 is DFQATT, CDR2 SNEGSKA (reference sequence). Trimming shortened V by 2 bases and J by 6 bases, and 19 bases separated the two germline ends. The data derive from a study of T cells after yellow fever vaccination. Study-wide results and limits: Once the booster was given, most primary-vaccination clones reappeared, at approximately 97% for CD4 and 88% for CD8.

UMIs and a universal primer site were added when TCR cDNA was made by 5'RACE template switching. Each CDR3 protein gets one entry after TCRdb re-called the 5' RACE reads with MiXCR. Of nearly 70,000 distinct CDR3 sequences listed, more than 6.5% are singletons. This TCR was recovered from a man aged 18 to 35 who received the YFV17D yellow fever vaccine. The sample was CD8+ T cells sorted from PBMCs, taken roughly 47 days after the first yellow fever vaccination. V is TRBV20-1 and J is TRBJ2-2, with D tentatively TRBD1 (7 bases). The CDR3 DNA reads TGCAGTGCTAGATGGGGCAGGGGGGAAGGTGCCGGGGAGCTGTTTTTT. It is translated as CSARWGRGEGAGELFF.